These 11 T cell receptor beta chains were all obtained from the same sample, sequenced in a study of OX40 agonist ivuxolimab in advanced cancers. Generated by immunoSEQ multiplex PCR, the TCRdb table keeps only in-frame clones and is missing some. Here the sample spans some 55,000 clones, 70% to 80% being singletons. Material: CD4+ or CD8+ T cells sorted from blood, obtained in a trial of the OX40 agonist ivuxolimab. The receptors were gathered from an adult with an advanced solid tumor such as melanoma, head and neck, liver or kidney cancer.

The sample holds one count of this clone. The chain has TRBV9 and TRBJ2-5; 7 nucleotides match TRBD1. The CDR3 length is 15 residues. Germline V gives CDR1 SGDLS, CDR2 YYNGEE. V dropped 4 bases and J dropped 0; count of bases not matched to a gene: 6. The CDR3 DNA follows: TGTGCCAGCAGCCCAATACAGGGGTACCAAGAGACCCAGTACTTC. Protein: CASSPIQGYQETQYF.

V gene TRBV5-5 combines with J gene TRBJ1-1; D possibly corresponds to TRBD1 (5 bases). V lost 3 bases, J lost 1 base, and 13 bases lay in between. The CDR3 runs 15 residues. The germline V gene encodes CDR1 SGHKS and CDR2 YYEKEE (reference sequence). The CDR3 DNA sequence: TGTGCCAGCAGCTCCGTGGCAGGGACGAACACTGAAGCTTTCTTT. Its protein product is CASSSVAGTNTEAFF. The whole variable domain, remainder taken from reference TRBV5-5 and TRBJ1-1, is DAGVTQSPTHLIKTRGQQVTLRCSPISGHKSVSWYQQVLGQGPQFIFQYYEKEERGRGNFPDRFSARQFPNYSSELNVNALLLGDSALYLCASSSVAGTNTEAFFGQGTRLTVV.

This clone turned up a few times. The chain combines TRBV7-2 with TRBJ2-2; D gene ambiguous. The CDR3 is made up of 14 amino acids. The germline V gene encodes CDR1 SGHTA and CDR2 FQGNSA. V was trimmed by 4 bases and J by 3 bases, leaving 9 bases between them. For the CDR3, the DNA is TGTGCCAGCAGCTCGCATGTGGACACCGGGGAGCTGTTTTTT. This codes for CASSSHVDTGELFF.

This clone has just a few counts. The chain carries TRBV6-1 and TRBJ1-2; 7 positions agree with TRBD1. Per germline, CDR1 MNHNS and CDR2 SASEGT. After removal of 5 bases from V and 2 bases from J, the junction contained 5 bases not matched to a gene. The CDR3 covers 14 residues. The CDR3 sequence is CASSNADRNYGYTF. CDR3 DNA: TGTGCCAGCAGTAACGCGGACAGGAACTATGGCTACACCTTC.

The chain carries TRBV29-1 and TRBJ2-3; 12 bases align to TRBD2. Germline loops: CDR1 SQVTM, CDR2 ANQGSEA. V shed 5 bases and J 6 bases; nucleotides not matched to a gene: 3. This CDR3 has 13 amino acids. CDR3 coding DNA: TGCAGCGTTTCTAGCGGGGGGGAGGATACGCAGTATTTT. It encodes CSVSSGGEDTQYF.

The chain combines TRBV28 with TRBJ2-5; possibly TRBD1 for D (6 bases). V was trimmed by 6 bases and J by 5 bases, leaving 13 bases between them. The germline CDR1 and CDR2 sequences are MDHEN and SYDVKM. There are 13 residues in the CDR3. CDR3 residues: CASRKQGRETQYF. CDR3 coding DNA: TGTGCCAGCAGGAAACAGGGCAGGGAGACCCAGTACTTC.

The chain is built from TRBV5-4 and TRBJ2-5; D not resolved. The V end lost 4 bases, the J end lost 2 bases, and 12 bases lay between the germline ends. Germline CDR1 reads SGHNT; CDR2 reads YYREEE (reference sequence). The CDR3 runs 14 residues. CDR3 protein: CASSLRTMQETQYF. The CDR3 region has the DNA TGTGCCAGCAGCCTCCGGACGATGCAAGAGACCCAGTACTTC.

V and J are TRBV6-1 and TRBJ2-7; D not certain. The CDR3 extends over 13 amino acids. In germline, CDR1 is MNHNS, CDR2 SASEGT. V was shortened by 5 bases and J by 0 bases, with 8 bases between the two germline ends. The CDR3 loop reads CASSFRNSYEQYF. The DNA of the CDR3 is TGTGCCAGCAGTTTCCGTAACTCCTACGAGCAGTACTTC.

V usage is TRBV6-1 and J usage is TRBJ1-1; D call uncertain. This CDR3 region has 13 residues. Germline loops: CDR1 MNHNS, CDR2 SASEGT. V was clipped by 0 bases and J by 5 bases, with 7 bases between them. The CDR3 region is CASSEALRTEAFF. For the CDR3, the DNA is TGTGCCAGCAGTGAAGCGTTGCGGACTGAAGCTTTCTTT.

V gene TRBV9 combines with J gene TRBJ2-5, with D maybe TRBD2 (6 bases). The CDR3 runs to 13 residues. Trimming shortened V by 0 bases and J by 4 bases, and 7 bases separated the two germline ends. Germline values: CDR1 SGDLS, CDR2 YYNGEE. The CDR3 nucleotides are TGTGCCAGCAGCGTAGCCGGGGGAGAGACCCAGTACTTC. Translating it yields CASSVAGGETQYF.

The V gene is TRBV27, the J gene TRBJ1-5, with D uncertain. Per germline, CDR1 MNHEY and CDR2 SMNVEV (reference sequence). The CDR3 has 14 residues. Trimming shortened V by 5 bases and J by 0 bases, and 8 bases separated the two germline ends. DNA for the CDR3: TGTGCCAGCAGTGTCACAGATAGCAATCAGCCCCAGCATTTT. Its translation is CASSVTDSNQPQHF.